Given below is one T cell receptor (beta chain) in context. The CDR3 is made up of 12 amino acids. Germline assignment: CDR1 SGHAT and CDR2 FQNNGV. Trimming took 1 base from V and 4 from J, leaving 5 bases between them. These data are taken from a study of blood T cell repertoires in COVID-19. Study at large: Samples representing acute and convalescent COVID-19 were sourced from the United States, Italy and Spain. In each case, the material was cDNA or gDNA derived from T cells, B-cell-depleted T cells, or PBMCs.

Per the study methods: Counts of nucleated cells, estimated from reference gene primer amplification, were obtained. Clones were sequenced by immunoSEQ multiplex PCR, and TCRdb holds only the in-frame ones, with some missing. V and J calls and clone size are as listed in that table; D and trimming were resolved from the DNA. The table shows hundreds of thousands of clones, with approximately 82% occurring only once. This clonotype was sampled from an older woman with active or convalescent COVID-19. The material sequenced was peripheral blood. The chain is built from TRBV11-2 and TRBJ2-7; no clear D gene. This CDR3 reads CASSLVEYEQYF. The CDR3 DNA reads TGTGCCAGCAGCTTAGTAGAGTACGAGCAGTACTTC.